The T cell receptor beta chain under discussion was sequenced for a study of cytomegalovirus exposure and HLA in healthy donors. A multiplex PCR was run with 60 Vbeta primers and 13 Jbeta primers. The table came from immunoSEQ multiplex PCR; TCRdb's copy has only in-frame clones and leaves some out. The sample contains 110,000 or so clones, roughly three quarters of which appear only once. CDR1 SGHDT and CDR2 YYEEEE come from the germline V gene. Trimming left V 2 bases short and J 11 bases short, with 13 bases between. The CDR3 loop spans 12 amino acids. Sequencing was carried out using PBMCs. The rearrangement links TRBV5-6 to TRBJ1-1; possible D gene TRBD1, 6 bases. The sequence derives from a woman between 40 and 50 years old in good health and CMV-seropositive. CDR3: CASSLQGLIAFF. The CDR3 nucleotides read TGTGCCAGCAGCTTACAGGGTCTTATTGCTTTCTTT.